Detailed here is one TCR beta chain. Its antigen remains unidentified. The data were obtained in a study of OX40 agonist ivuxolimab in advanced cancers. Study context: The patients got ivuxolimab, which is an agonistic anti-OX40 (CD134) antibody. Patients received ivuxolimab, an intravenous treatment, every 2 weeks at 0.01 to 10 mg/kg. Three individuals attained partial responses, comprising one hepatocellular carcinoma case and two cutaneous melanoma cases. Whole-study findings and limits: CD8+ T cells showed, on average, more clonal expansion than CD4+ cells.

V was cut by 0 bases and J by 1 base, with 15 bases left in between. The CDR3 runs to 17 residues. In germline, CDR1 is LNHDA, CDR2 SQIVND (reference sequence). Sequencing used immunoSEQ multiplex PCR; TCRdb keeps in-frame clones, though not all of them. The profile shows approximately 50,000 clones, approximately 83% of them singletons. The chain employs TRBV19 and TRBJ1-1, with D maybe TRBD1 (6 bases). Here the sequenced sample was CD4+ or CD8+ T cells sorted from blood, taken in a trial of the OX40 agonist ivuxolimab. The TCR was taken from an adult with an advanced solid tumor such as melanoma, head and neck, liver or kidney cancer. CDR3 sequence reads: CASSIDLYGQSNTEAFF. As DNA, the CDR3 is TGTGCCAGTAGTATAGATCTATACGGACAGTCGAACACTGAAGCTTTCTTT.